Presented here are 21 T cell receptor beta chains from one specimen sequenced in a study of T cell responses to AZD1222 COVID-19 vaccine. This table comes from immunoSEQ multiplex PCR, and its TCRdb copy is limited to in-frame clones, with some not included. The table includes some 180,000 clones, more than 90% detected once. Sequences were derived from peripheral blood, sampled on day 0 of AZD1222 vaccination. The receptors stem from an adult in good health.

On this clone: One end of the junction is discordant with germline, which a read error may explain. The chain recombines TRBV7-7 with TRBJ2-7; D not certain. Germline V gene lookup returns CDR1 SSHAT and CDR2 FNYEAQ (reference sequence). The CDR3 covers 13 residues. CDR3 protein: CASSFSGSSEQYF. DNA for the CDR3: TGTGCTAGCAGCTTTTCAGGTAGCAGCGAGCAGTACTTC.

The rearrangement links TRBV24-1 to TRBJ2-2, with D unresolved. The CDR3 sequence is 13 residues long. Germline V lookup: CDR1 KGHDR, CDR2 SFDVKD. The V end lost 0 bases, the J end lost 4 bases, and 2 bases lay between the germline ends. CDR3 DNA: TGTGCCACCAGTGATTTGCCCACCGGGGAGCTGTTTTTT. Translated: CATSDLPTGELFF.

The chain couples TRBV19 to TRBJ2-3; 8 bases align to TRBD1. Germline V gives CDR1 LNHDA, CDR2 SQIVND (reference sequence). The CDR3 has 14 amino acids. Trimming cost V 6 bases and J 1 base; bases outside gene matches: 3. CDR3 sequence (DNA): TGTGCCAGTAGGAGGGGACAGGGCACAGATACGCAGTATTTT. This gives the protein CASRRGQGTDTQYF.

The chain employs TRBV27 and TRBJ1-2; 7 bases line up with TRBD1. V was clipped by 5 bases and J by 4 bases; unmatched bases: 13. Per germline, CDR1 MNHEY and CDR2 SMNVEV (reference sequence). The CDR3 extends over 16 amino acids. The CDR3 protein is CASSPFDRALPYGYTF. In DNA, the CDR3 is TGTGCCAGCAGTCCCTTCGACAGGGCCCTCCCCTATGGCTACACCTTC.

This rearrangement joins TRBV18 to TRBJ2-3; D is perhaps TRBD1 (6 bases). Germline V gene lookup returns CDR1 KGHSH and CDR2 LQKENI. The CDR3 loop spans 18 amino acids. V shed 6 bases and J shed 2 bases, with 24 bases lying between them. The CDR3 DNA sequence: TGTGCCAGCTCGGGGGCACGTCTGACAGACACGTCCACAGATACGCAGTATTTT. It specifies CASSGARLTDTSTDTQYF.

The chain links TRBV6-5 to TRBJ1-2, with D possibly matching TRBD1 (5 bases). The V end lost 5 bases, the J end lost 5 bases, and 12 bases lay between the germline ends. The CDR3 has 13 amino acids. Germline lookup yields CDR1 MNHEY and CDR2 SVGAGI. In DNA form, the CDR3 reads TGTGCCAGCAGTCCCGGGGCTTATTATGGCTACACCTTC. Translation gives CASSPGAYYGYTF.

In this sample, this clone turned up once. The rearrangement joins TRBV24-1 to TRBJ1-1; D is undetermined. This CDR3 is built from 13 residues. The V gene's germline CDR1 is KGHDR and CDR2 SFDVKD. V was cut by 3 bases and J by 5 bases, with 9 bases left in between. The CDR3 DNA is TGTGCCACCAGTGATGAAGGTGGGACTGAAGCTTTCTTT. Protein sequence: CATSDEGGTEAFF.

In its sample, this clone was seen once. The CDR3 nucleotides are TGTGCCAGCAGCTTGCGAGGCCAGTTTGAAAAACTGTTTTTT. Amino acid sequence: CASSLRGQFEKLFF. J is TRBJ1-4 and V is TRBV5-8; no clear D gene. Germline CDR1 SGHTS, CDR2 YDEGEE. The CDR3 has 14 amino acids. V lost 1 base and J 7 bases, leaving 11 bases between the germline ends.

This CDR3 is CASRQTERSNQPQHF. The CDR3 DNA follows: TGTGCCAGCAGACAAACGGAGAGGAGCAATCAGCCCCAGCATTTT. The V call is TRBV2, the J call TRBJ1-5, with D unresolved. This CDR3 spans 15 amino acids. V was shortened by 6 bases and J by 1 base, with 13 bases between the two germline ends. The V gene's germline CDR1 is SNHLY and CDR2 FYNNEI.

The V and J genes are TRBV18 and TRBJ1-4; no clear D gene. The CDR3 runs 11 residues. Germline V gene data show CDR1 as KGHSH and CDR2 as LQKENI. Trimming left V 7 bases short and J 7 bases short, with 7 bases between. The CDR3 here is CASLSSEKLFF. The CDR3 coding sequence is TGTGCCAGCTTATCCAGTGAAAAACTGTTTTTT.

This clone showed up just once. The rearrangement joins TRBV10-3 to TRBJ2-7; no clear D gene. Germline V gives CDR1 ENHRY, CDR2 SYGVKD. Trimming cost V 4 bases and J 6 bases, with 13 bases left between them. CDR3 length: 13 amino acids. The CDR3 sequence: CAISVTSSVEQYF. The CDR3 DNA reads TGTGCCATCAGTGTGACAAGTTCGGTCGAGCAGTACTTC.

The chain links TRBV6-5 to TRBJ2-3, with 9 bases that match TRBD2. After removal of 5 bases from V and 4 bases from J, the junction contained 7 bases not matched to a gene. The CDR3 length is 15 residues. Germline CDR1 reads MNHEY; CDR2 reads SVGAGI. The DNA for the CDR3 is TGTGCCAGCAGTCCTAGCGGGGTGAGGGCAGATACGCAGTATTTT. Its translation is CASSPSGVRADTQYF.

The genes are TRBV9 and TRBJ2-5, with 10 nucleotides matching TRBD1. The CDR3 extends over 16 amino acids. CDR1 is SGDLS and CDR2 is YYNGEE in the germline V gene. Trimming at V came to 0 bases and at J to 1 base, leaving 3 bases not matched to a gene. CDR3 in DNA: TGTGCCAGCAGCGTAGCCAGGACAGGGGGCCAAGAGACCCAGTACTTC. It codes for CASSVARTGGQETQYF.

CDR3 residues: CASSLETGGPAAEKLFF. The CDR3 DNA sequence: TGTGCCAGCAGCTTAGAAACAGGGGGCCCCGCAGCCGAAAAACTGTTTTTT. This sequence joins TRBV7-9 and TRBJ1-4; 9 bases are shared with TRBD1. This CDR3 region has 17 residues. The trim removed 1 base at V and 8 bases at J, leaving 11 bases unmatched. The V gene's germline CDR1 is SEHNR and CDR2 FQNEAQ (reference sequence).

J is TRBJ1-1 and V is TRBV7-9, with D tentatively TRBD1 (5 bases). The CDR3 length is 12 residues. V was cut by 5 bases and J by 13 bases, with 17 bases left in between. The germline gives CDR1 SEHNR, CDR2 FQNEAQ (reference sequence). CDR3 bases: TGTGCCAGCAGCCCAGGCCTGGGAAGGGGTTTCTTT. This sequence encodes CASSPGLGRGFF.

J is TRBJ2-5 and V is TRBV18, with D possibly TRBD1 on 6 matching bases. This CDR3 spans 13 amino acids. CDR1 is KGHSH and CDR2 is LQKENI in the germline V gene. Trimming took off 6 bases at V and 7 bases at J, with 15 bases between the two ends. This CDR3 reads CASSPDLQGTQYF. CDR3 in DNA: TGTGCCAGCTCCCCAGACTTACAGGGGACCCAGTACTTC.

The chain employs TRBV9 and TRBJ2-7; maybe TRBD1 (8 bases). This CDR3 is built from 17 residues. CDR1 SGDLS and CDR2 YYNGEE come from the germline V gene. The V gene lost 4 bases and the J gene lost 2 bases, with 22 bases spanning the gap. Written as DNA, the CDR3 is TGTGCCAGCAGCTTAGAGGGGGGGGACAGGCCCCCCTACGAGCAGTACTTC. Translation gives CASSLEGGDRPPYEQYF.

The rearrangement uses TRBV7-3 and TRBJ1-5; TRBD1 aligns across 8 bases. Per the germline V gene, CDR1 is SGHTA and CDR2 is FQGTGA. With 6 bases clipped from V and 6 bases from J, the junction kept 7 bases outside the gene matches. The CDR3 loop spans 14 amino acids. DNA for the CDR3: TGTGCCAGCAGAGACAGGACAGGGCGTCAGCCCCAGCATTTT. Amino acid sequence: CASRDRTGRQPQHF.

The V call is TRBV5-6, the J call TRBJ2-5, with TRBD1 matching 11 bases. With 3 bases clipped from V and 4 bases from J, the junction kept 5 bases outside the gene matches. CDR3 length equals 15 residues. Per the germline V gene, CDR1 is SGHDT and CDR2 is YYEEEE. The CDR3 spells CASSWGTGGGETQYF. Here the CDR3 DNA reads TGTGCCAGCAGCTGGGGGACAGGGGGTGGAGAGACCCAGTACTTC.

The J gene is TRBJ1-4, the V gene TRBV2; D perhaps matches TRBD1 (6 bases). Germline V gene sequence: CDR1 SNHLY, CDR2 FYNNEI. The CDR3 is made up of 15 amino acids. Trimming removed 5 bases from V and 8 bases from J, with 18 bases in between. The CDR3 sequence is CASSPGQPPGEKLFF. CDR3 DNA sequence: TGTGCCAGCAGTCCAGGACAGCCTCCGGGAGAAAAACTGTTTTTT.

This chain connects TRBV19 to TRBJ2-5; 10 bases match TRBD1. The ends lost 3 bases at V and 2 bases at J; junction bases unmatched: 9. This CDR3 spans 17 amino acids. Looked up from germline, CDR1 is LNHDA and CDR2 is SQIVND (reference sequence). The CDR3 spells CASSIWTGGPIQETQYF. The CDR3 coding sequence is TGTGCCAGTAGTATTTGGACAGGGGGACCAATTCAAGAGACCCAGTACTTC.